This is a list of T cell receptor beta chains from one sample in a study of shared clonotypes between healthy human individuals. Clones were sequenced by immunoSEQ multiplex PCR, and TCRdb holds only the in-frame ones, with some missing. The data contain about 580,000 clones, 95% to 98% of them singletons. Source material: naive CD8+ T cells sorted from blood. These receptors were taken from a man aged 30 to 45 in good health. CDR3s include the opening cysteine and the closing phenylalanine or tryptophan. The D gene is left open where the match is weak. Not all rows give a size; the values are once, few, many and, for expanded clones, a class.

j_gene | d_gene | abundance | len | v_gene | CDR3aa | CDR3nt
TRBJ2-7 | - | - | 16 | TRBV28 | CASSFPTLDNSYEQYF | TGTGCCAGCAGTTTCCCCACCCTCGACAACTCCTACGAGCAGTACTTC
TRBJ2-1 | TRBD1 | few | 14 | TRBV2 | CAKERQGDRGEQFF | TGTGCCAAGGAGAGACAGGGGGATCGAGGTGAGCAGTTCTTC
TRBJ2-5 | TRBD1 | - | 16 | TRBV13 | CASSIRTGEGWETQYF | TGTGCCAGCAGCATTCGGACAGGGGAGGGTTGGGAGACCCAGTACTTC
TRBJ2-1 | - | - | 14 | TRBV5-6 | CASSSTGLYNEQFF | TGTGCCAGCAGCTCGACGGGATTATACAATGAGCAGTTCTTC
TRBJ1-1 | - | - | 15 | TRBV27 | CASSLSSRAGTEAFF | TGTGCCAGCAGTTTATCGAGCAGGGCGGGCACTGAAGCTTTCTTT
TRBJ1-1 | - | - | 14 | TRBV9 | CASSSSGRNTEAFF | TGTGCCAGCAGCAGCTCGGGTCGGAACACTGAAGCTTTCTTT
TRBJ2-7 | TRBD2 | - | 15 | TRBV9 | CASSVGGRAGDEQYF | TGTGCCAGCAGCGTAGGTGGGAGGGCCGGAGACGAGCAGTACTTC
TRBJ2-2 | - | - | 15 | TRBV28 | CATKWARGVTGELFF | TGTGCCACCAAATGGGCTAGGGGGGTCACCGGGGAGCTGTTTTTT
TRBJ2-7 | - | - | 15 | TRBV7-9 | CASSLVGQGSYEQYF | TGTGCCAGCAGCTTAGTAGGCCAGGGCTCCTACGAGCAGTACTTC
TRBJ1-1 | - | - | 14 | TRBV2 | CASKPNKRDTEAFF | TGTGCCAGTAAGCCCAATAAAAGGGACACTGAAGCTTTCTTT
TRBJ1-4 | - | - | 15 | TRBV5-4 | CASSTTGSGGGKLFF | TGTGCCAGCAGCACAACCGGGAGTGGGGGGGGAAAACTGTTTTTT
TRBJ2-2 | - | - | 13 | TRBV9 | CASSVGGAGELFF | TGTGCCAGCAGCGTAGGGGGAGCCGGGGAGCTGTTTTTT
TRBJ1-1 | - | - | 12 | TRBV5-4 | CASSEGVTEAFF | TGTGCCAGCAGCGAAGGGGTCACTGAAGCTTTCTTT
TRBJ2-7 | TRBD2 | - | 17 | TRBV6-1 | CASSEALPTSGRHEQYF | TGTGCCAGCAGTGAAGCGCTTCCTACTAGCGGGAGGCACGAGCAGTACTTC
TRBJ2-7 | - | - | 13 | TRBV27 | CASSSGTSYEQYF | TGTGCCAGCAGCTCAGGTACCTCCTACGAGCAGTACTTC
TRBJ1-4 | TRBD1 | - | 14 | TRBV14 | CASRRTGYNEKLFF | TGTGCCAGCAGGCGGACAGGGTATAATGAAAAACTGTTTTTT
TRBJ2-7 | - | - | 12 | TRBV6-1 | CASSEVGGEQYF | TGTGCCAGCAGTGAAGTTGGGGGCGAGCAGTACTTC
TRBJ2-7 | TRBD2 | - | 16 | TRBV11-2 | CASSPVEGLAAYEQYF | TGTGCCAGCAGCCCCGTAGAAGGACTAGCGGCCTACGAGCAGTACTTC
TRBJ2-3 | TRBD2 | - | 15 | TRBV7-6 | CASSLGLAGGWTQYF | TGTGCCAGCAGCTTGGGACTAGCGGGAGGATGGACGCAGTATTTT
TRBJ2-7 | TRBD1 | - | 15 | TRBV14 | CASSQTGVGTYEQYF | TGTGCCAGCAGCCAAACAGGGGTAGGCACCTACGAGCAGTACTTC
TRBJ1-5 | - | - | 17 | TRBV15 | CATSGRQGKYSNQPQHF | TGTGCCACCAGTGGGAGGCAGGGCAAATATAGCAATCAGCCCCAGCATTTT
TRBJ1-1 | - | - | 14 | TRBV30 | CAWSQGVMNTEAFF | TGTGCCTGGAGCCAGGGCGTCATGAACACTGAAGCTTTCTTT
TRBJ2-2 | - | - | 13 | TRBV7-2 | CASSFGNTGELFF | TGTGCCAGCAGCTTCGGGAACACCGGGGAGCTGTTTTTT
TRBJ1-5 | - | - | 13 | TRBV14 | CASSLESGQPQHF | TGTGCCAGCAGCCTGGAGTCGGGTCAGCCCCAGCATTTT
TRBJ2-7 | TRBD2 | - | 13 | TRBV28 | CASSFGREGEQYF | TGTGCCAGCAGTTTCGGCAGGGAGGGTGAGCAGTACTTC
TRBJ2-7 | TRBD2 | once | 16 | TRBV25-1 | CASSGPGLGDPYEQYF | TGTGCCAGCAGTGGACCGGGACTAGGTGATCCTTACGAGCAGTACTTC
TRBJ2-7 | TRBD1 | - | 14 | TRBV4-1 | CASSPIGTDYEQYF | TGCGCCAGCAGCCCTATCGGGACAGACTACGAGCAGTACTTC
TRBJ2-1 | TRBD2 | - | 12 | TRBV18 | CASSLSGDEQFF | TGTGCCAGCTCCCTTAGCGGGGATGAGCAGTTCTTC
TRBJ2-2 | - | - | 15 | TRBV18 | CASSPREDSAGELFF | TGTGCCAGCTCACCACGGGAAGACTCGGCCGGGGAGCTGTTTTTT
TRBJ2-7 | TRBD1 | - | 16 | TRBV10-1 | CASSWGQPASSYEQYF | TGCGCCAGCAGTTGGGGACAGCCGGCGAGCTCCTACGAGCAGTACTTC
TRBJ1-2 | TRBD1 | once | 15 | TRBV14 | CASSQLNRGRNGYTF | TGTGCCAGCAGCCAACTCAACAGGGGGAGGAATGGCTACACCTTC
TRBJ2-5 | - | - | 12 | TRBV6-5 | CASSYDRQTQYF | TGTGCCAGCAGTTACGATAGGCAGACCCAGTACTTC
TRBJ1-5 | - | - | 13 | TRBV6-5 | CASSPGPAQPQHF | TGTGCCAGCAGCCCCGGGCCAGCACAGCCCCAGCATTTT
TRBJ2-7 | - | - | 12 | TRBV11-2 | CASGTDPYEQYF | TGTGCCAGCGGGACGGACCCCTACGAGCAGTACTTC
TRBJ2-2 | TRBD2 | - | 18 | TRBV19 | CASSIVLAGYGGTGELFF | TGTGCCAGTAGTATAGTTTTAGCGGGATACGGAGGCACCGGGGAGCTGTTTTTT
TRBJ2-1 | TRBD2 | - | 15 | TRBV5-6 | CASSVPSGIRNEQFF | TGTGCCAGCAGCGTGCCTAGCGGGATAAGAAATGAGCAGTTCTTC
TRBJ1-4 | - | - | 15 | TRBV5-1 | CASSLGEATNEKLFF | TGCGCCAGCAGCTTGGGAGAAGCAACTAATGAAAAACTGTTTTTT
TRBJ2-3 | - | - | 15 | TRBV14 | CASSHRRELTDTQYF | TGTGCCAGCAGCCATCGTCGGGAGTTGACAGATACGCAGTATTTT
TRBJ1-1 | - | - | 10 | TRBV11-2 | CAGENTEAFF | TGTGCCGGCGAAAACACTGAAGCTTTCTTT
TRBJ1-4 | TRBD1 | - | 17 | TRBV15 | CATSRDSTGQGNEKLFF | TGTGCCACCAGCAGAGACTCTACGGGACAGGGGAATGAAAAACTGTTTTTT
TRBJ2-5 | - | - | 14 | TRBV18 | CASSPPVDGETQYF | TGTGCCAGCTCACCACCGGTCGACGGCGAGACCCAGTACTTC
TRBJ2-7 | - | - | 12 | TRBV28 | CASSPWGYEQYF | TGTGCCAGCAGTCCCTGGGGCTACGAGCAGTACTTC
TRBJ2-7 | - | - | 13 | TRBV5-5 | CASSLGRHYEQYF | TGTGCCAGCAGCCTCGGACGGCACTACGAGCAGTACTTC
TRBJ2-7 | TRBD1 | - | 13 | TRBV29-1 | CSVEQGVSYEQYF | TGCAGCGTTGAACAGGGGGTCTCCTACGAGCAGTACTTC
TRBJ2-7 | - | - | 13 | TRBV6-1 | CASSEGQVYEQYF | TGTGCCAGCAGTGAAGGACAGGTCTACGAGCAGTACTTC